This TCR beta chain was observed in a study of T cells in Graves' hyperthyroidism and ophthalmopathy. Points from the study as a whole: By a 13 V-J model, ophthalmopathy was set apart from stable hyperthyroidism. Expanded thyroid clonotypes (above 0.001) were mostly also found in blood.

Graves' hyperthyroidism is called stable when ophthalmopathy does not progress within 18 months. The CDR3 regions of TCR beta were amplified from RNA transcripts. HTBI primers were employed in a first-round RT-PCR of the TCR CDR3. A single record per CDR3 protein comes from TCRdb applying MiXCR to the multiplex PCR reads. The table records about 740,000 distinct CDR3 sequences, about 14% of them present only once. This CDR3 contains 14 residues. Germline V gene data show CDR1 as SGHTA and CDR2 as FQGTGA. V lost 4 bases, J lost 6 bases, and 13 bases lay in between. A word on this clonotype: Its antigen is as yet unknown.

The sample taken for sequencing was blood. The V call is TRBV7-3, the J call TRBJ2-1; D is perhaps TRBD2 (6 bases). This clonotype was obtained from a young woman with Graves' hyperthyroidism. Here the CDR3 DNA reads TGTGCCAGCAGCTCCGTGGGGAGGACCAATGAGCAGTTCTTC. It is translated as CASSSVGRTNEQFF.